The 21 T cell receptor beta chains listed next were all sequenced from one sample in a study of cytomegalovirus exposure and HLA in healthy donors. With 60 Vbeta and 13 Jbeta primers, the PCR was carried out. Clones were sequenced by immunoSEQ multiplex PCR, and TCRdb holds only the in-frame ones, with some missing. The sample yields approximately 140,000 clones, 70% to 90% seen once. Sequenced: PBMCs. The source of these receptors is a boy between 5 and 17 years old in good health and CMV-seronegative.

This chain joins TRBV6-6 and TRBJ2-2; 9 positions agree with TRBD2. The CDR3 length is 15 residues. The germline gives CDR1 MNHNY, CDR2 SVGAGI (reference sequence). Trimming cost V 6 bases and J 3 bases; bases outside gene matches: 5. CDR3 DNA sequence: TGTGCCAGCAGAAGGCGGGGGGGCTACACCGGGGAGCTGTTTTTT. Translating gives CASRRRGGYTGELFF.

J is TRBJ2-1 and V is TRBV18, with unresolved D. CDR1 is KGHSH, CDR2 LQKENI, per germline. The ends were cut back, 5 bases at V and 1 base at J, with 6 bases in the middle. There are 13 residues in the CDR3. The CDR3 loop reads CASSESSYNEQFF. CDR3 nucleotides: TGTGCCAGCTCAGAGAGTTCCTACAATGAGCAGTTCTTC. Looking up the rest from reference TRBV18 and TRBJ2-1 gives the full variable domain: NAGVMQNPRHLVRRRGQEARLRCSPMKGHSHVYWYRQLPEEGLKFMVYLQKENIIDESGMPKERFSAEFPKEGPSILRIQQVVRGDSAAYFCASSESSYNEQFFGPGTRLTVL.

There are a few counts of this clone. This chain links TRBV15 with TRBJ2-3; tentative D call: TRBD2 (6 bases). The CDR3 totals 15 residues. V gave up 5 bases and J gave up 4 bases, with 16 bases separating them. Germline CDR1 reads LNHNV; CDR2 reads YYDKDF (reference sequence). This chain's CDR3 is CATSSRGGASDTQYF. CDR3 in DNA: TGTGCCACCAGCTCCCGGGGAGGCGCCTCAGATACGCAGTATTTT. The variable domain in full, completed from reference TRBV15 and TRBJ2-3, reads DAMVIQNPRYQVTQFGKPVTLSCSQTLNHNVMYWYQQKSSQAPKLLFHYYDKDFNNEADTPDNFQSRRPNTSFCFLDIRSPGLGDTAMYLCATSSRGGASDTQYFGPGTRLTVL.

A single count supports this clone. J is TRBJ2-3 and V is TRBV27; no definite D call. V shed 6 bases and J shed 5 bases, with 6 bases lying between them. The CDR3 is made up of 11 amino acids. In germline, CDR1 is MNHEY, CDR2 SMNVEV (reference sequence). The CDR3 nucleotides read TGTGCCAGCAGCCTAAGAGATACGCAGTATTTT. Translated: CASSLRDTQYF.

The gene calls are TRBV9 and TRBJ2-5; 10 positions agree with TRBD2. The germline V gene encodes CDR1 SGDLS and CDR2 YYNGEE. The CDR3 runs to 15 residues. V shed 4 bases, J shed 1 base, and the junction held 4 bases outside the gene matches. CDR3 bases: TGTGCCAGCAGCTCCCTAGCGGGGGCCCAAGAGACCCAGTACTTC. It is translated as CASSSLAGAQETQYF.

The chain employs TRBV29-1 and TRBJ2-1; the match to TRBD2 covers 8 bases. The V and J ends lost 4 bases and 6 bases, in that order; junction bases with no gene match: 14. Germline V gene sequence: CDR1 SQVTM, CDR2 ANQGSEA. The CDR3 totals 16 residues. CDR3 sequence (DNA): TGCAGCGTTGCTATTTCGGGAGCGGGAGTGTTCAATGAGCAGTTCTTC. It encodes CSVAISGAGVFNEQFF.

V usage is TRBV27 and J usage is TRBJ2-2; 11 bases agree with TRBD2. The CDR3 is made up of 15 amino acids. Germline V gene sequence: CDR1 MNHEY, CDR2 SMNVEV (reference sequence). With 5 bases clipped from V and 4 bases from J, the junction kept 3 bases outside the gene matches. For the CDR3, the DNA is TGTGCCAGCAGTACAACTAGCGGGGGCACCGGGGAGCTGTTTTTT. Its translation: CASSTTSGGTGELFF.

This clone has only one observation. V and J are TRBV5-1 and TRBJ1-2; maybe TRBD1 (6 bases). CDR1 is SGHRS and CDR2 is YFSETQ in the germline V gene. V dropped 9 bases and J dropped 6 bases, with 21 bases sitting between them. The CDR3 sequence is 14 residues long. CDR3 sequence (DNA): TGCGCCACCCGGGTGTCGGGGGGCGTGGATGGCTACACCTTC. This gives the protein CATRVSGGVDGYTF.

The chain links TRBV27 to TRBJ2-3; 14 bases match TRBD2. Per germline, CDR1 MNHEY and CDR2 SMNVEV (reference sequence). The ends lost 1 base at V and 0 bases at J; junction bases unmatched: 9. The CDR3 is 20 amino acids. The CDR3, as DNA: TGTGCCAGCAGTTTATTCAGCGGGACTAGCGGGAGACCCAGCACAGATACGCAGTATTTT. It translates to CASSLFSGTSGRPSTDTQYF.

This clone was observed a handful of times. This chain uses TRBV2 with TRBJ1-2; D is unresolved. Per germline, CDR1 SNHLY and CDR2 FYNNEI. V was clipped by 7 bases and J by 2 bases, with 8 bases between them. The CDR3 covers 12 residues. CDR3: CASTPENYGYTF. The CDR3 nucleotides are TGTGCCAGCACTCCCGAGAACTATGGCTACACCTTC.

The rearrangement uses TRBV7-9 and TRBJ2-3; 9 bases line up with TRBD2. Germline-derived CDR1 and CDR2 are SEHNR and FQNEAQ (reference sequence). V was pared by 2 bases and J by 5 bases, with 8 bases of the junction left unmatched. This CDR3 spans 16 amino acids. CDR3 loop: CASSLKSGSGGDTQYF. The DNA of the CDR3 is TGTGCCAGCAGCTTAAAATCTGGTAGCGGGGGAGATACGCAGTATTTT. Using reference TRBV7-9 and TRBJ2-3 for the parts outside the CDR3, the full variable domain is DTGVSQNPRHKITKRGQNVTFRCDPISEHNRLYWYRQTLGQGPEFLTYFQNEAQLEKSRLLSDRFSAERPKGSFSTLEIQRTEQGDSAMYLCASSLKSGSGGDTQYFGPGTRLTVL.

This chain joins TRBV27 and TRBJ2-7, with D unresolved. CDR1 is MNHEY, CDR2 SMNVEV, per germline (reference sequence). CDR3 length: 12 residues. V was clipped by 5 bases and J by 0 bases, with 5 bases between them. The CDR3 region has the DNA TGTGCCAGCAGTCCTAACTCCTACGAGCAGTACTTC. This codes for CASSPNSYEQYF.

This rearrangement joins TRBV6-1 to TRBJ1-6; D is ambiguous. The CDR3 has 15 residues. Germline V lookup: CDR1 MNHNS, CDR2 SASEGT. Trimming removed 4 bases from V and 10 bases from J, with 17 bases in between. As DNA, the CDR3 is TGTGCCAGCAGTGTTCGTAGGGAGTTGGGGTCACCCCTCCACTTT. This encodes CASSVRRELGSPLHF.

The CDR3 loop is CASSQGMGGRTYEQYF. The CDR3 DNA reads as TGTGCCAGCAGCCAAGGGATGGGCGGGAGAACCTACGAGCAGTACTTC. The chain carries TRBV4-2 and TRBJ2-7; 7 nucleotides match TRBD2. Losses at the gene ends were 1 base for V and 2 bases for J; bases not matched to a gene: 8. The CDR3 has 16 amino acids. CDR1 is LGHNA and CDR2 is YNFKEQ in the germline V gene.

The rearrangement joins TRBV12-5 to TRBJ2-7; tentatively, D is TRBD1 (6 bases). Germline V lookup: CDR1 LGHNT, CDR2 FRNRAP. V gave up 5 bases and J gave up 6 bases, with 14 bases separating them. This CDR3 is built from 13 residues. CDR3 coding DNA: TGTGCTAGTGGTCAAGAAACAGGGACCGAGCAGTACTTC. Protein product: CASGQETGTEQYF.

The chain couples TRBV7-6 to TRBJ2-1; TRBD2 aligns across 8 bases. There are 15 residues in the CDR3. In germline, CDR1 is SGHVS, CDR2 FNYEAQ. The junction had 2 bases not matched to a gene; V was cut back by 0 bases and J by 4 bases. The DNA for the CDR3 is TGTGCCAGCAGCTTAGCAATAGCGGGATACAATGAGCAGTTCTTC. It codes for CASSLAIAGYNEQFF.

V is TRBV7-9 and J is TRBJ1-4; D may be TRBD1 (6 bases). Trimming removed 5 bases at V and 4 bases at J, with 14 bases between. CDR3 size: 15 residues. Germline CDR1 reads SEHNR; CDR2 reads FQNEAQ (reference sequence). CDR3 sequence reads: CASSLTTGLNEKLFF. The CDR3 DNA follows: TGTGCCAGCAGCCTCACGACAGGCCTTAATGAAAAACTGTTTTTT.

V and J are TRBV29-1 and TRBJ2-7, with 14 bases identical to TRBD2. This CDR3 is built from 14 residues. V shed 4 bases, J shed 2 bases, and the junction held 1 base outside the gene matches. Germline V CDR1 and CDR2: SQVTM, ANQGSEA. CDR3 sequence (DNA): TGCAGCGTTGGACTAGCGGGAGGGCCCTACGAGCAGTACTTC. Translated: CSVGLAGGPYEQYF.

This chain uses TRBV5-1 with TRBJ2-5; 7 positions match TRBD2. Germline V CDR1 and CDR2: SGHRS, YFSETQ. There are 14 residues in the CDR3. V gave up 0 bases and J gave up 2 bases; unmatched junction bases: 1. CDR3 amino acids: CASSLAGGQETQYF. The CDR3 bases are TGCGCCAGCAGCTTGGCGGGGGGACAAGAGACCCAGTACTTC.

This sequence joins TRBV30 and TRBJ1-5, with D unresolved. V was cut by 0 bases and J by 0 bases, with 6 bases left in between. The germline gives CDR1 GTSNPN, CDR2 SVGIG (reference sequence). This CDR3 spans 14 amino acids. The CDR3 spells CAWSVMYSNQPQHF. CDR3 coding DNA: TGTGCCTGGAGTGTAATGTATAGCAATCAGCCCCAGCATTTT.

CDR3 coding DNA: TGTGCCAGCAGCGAAGGGACAGGGCTTAGAGATGGCTACACCTTC. Translated, it gives CASSEGTGLRDGYTF. The chain joins TRBV7-2 to TRBJ1-2, with 9 bases identical to TRBD1. Germline V gene data show CDR1 as SGHTA and CDR2 as FQGNSA. CDR3 length: 15 residues. The V segment lost 5 bases and the J segment 6 bases; nucleotides outside the gene matches: 10. The entire variable domain, with the rest obtained from reference TRBV7-2 and TRBJ1-2, is as follows: GAGVSQSPSNKVTEKGKDVELRCDPISGHTALYWYRQSLGQGLEFLIYFQGNSAPDKSGLPSDRFSAERTGGSVSTLTIQRTQQEDSAVYLCASSEGTGLRDGYTFGSGTRLTVV.